The sequence of this T cell receptor beta chain was determined in a study of cytotoxic CD8 clonotypes in ibrutinib-treated CLL. The repertoire was sequenced with immunoSEQ multiplex PCR; TCRdb's copy has only in-frame clones and lacks some. The sample records more than 200,000 clones, roughly 73% being singletons. The CDR3 has 13 residues. Germline-derived CDR1 and CDR2 are MNHEY and SVGAGI. The V end was cut by 4 bases, the J end by 4 bases, with 10 bases between. The clonotype originates from a human donor with chronic lymphocytic leukemia. This chain uses TRBV6-5 with TRBJ2-5; D possibly corresponds to TRBD1 (6 bases). The source material was PBMCs, sampled after 12 months of ibrutinib treatment. This chain's CDR3 is CASSFGQLETQYF. CDR3 in DNA: TGTGCCAGCAGTTTCGGACAGTTAGAGACCCAGTACTTC.